The sequence of this T cell receptor beta chain was determined in a study of cytomegalovirus exposure and HLA in healthy donors. Study-wide results and limits: According to a later analysis, most TCR beta chains associated with CMV appeared HLA-restricted.

The J segment lost 5 bases and the V segment lost 4 bases, leaving 15 bases of the junction unmatched. The CDR3 consists of 18 residues. From germline, CDR1 is MGHRA and CDR2 YSYEKL. In the PCR, 60 Vbeta and 13 Jbeta primers were used. Profiled with immunoSEQ multiplex PCR; TCRdb holds only in-frame clones, not every one. The sample lists about 140,000 clones; around 85% were seen once. This clone has just one count. Its specificity is not known. J is TRBJ2-7 and V is TRBV4-1; TRBD2 agrees at 12 bases. This receptor was identified in a female donor in good health and CMV-seronegative. The specimen was PBMCs. The CDR3 loop reads CASSPLPGLAGRYDEQYF. The CDR3 DNA sequence: TGCGCCAGCAGCCCATTACCCGGACTAGCGGGAAGGTATGACGAGCAGTACTTC.